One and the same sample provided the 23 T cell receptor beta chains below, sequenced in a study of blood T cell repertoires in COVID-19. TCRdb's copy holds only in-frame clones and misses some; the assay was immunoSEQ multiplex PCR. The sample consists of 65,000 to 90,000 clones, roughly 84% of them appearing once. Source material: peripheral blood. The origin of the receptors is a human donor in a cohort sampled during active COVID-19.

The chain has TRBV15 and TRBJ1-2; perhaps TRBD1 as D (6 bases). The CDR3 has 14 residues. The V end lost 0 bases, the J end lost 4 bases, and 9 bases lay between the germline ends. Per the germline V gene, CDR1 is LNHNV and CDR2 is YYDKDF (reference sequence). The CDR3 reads CATSRDRRGYGYTF. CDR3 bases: TGTGCCACCAGCAGAGATCGCAGGGGCTATGGCTACACCTTC. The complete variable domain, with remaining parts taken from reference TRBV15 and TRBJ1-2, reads DAMVIQNPRYQVTQFGKPVTLSCSQTLNHNVMYWYQQKSSQAPKLLFHYYDKDFNNEADTPDNFQSRRPNTSFCFLDIRSPGLGDTAMYLCATSRDRRGYGYTFGSGTRLTVV.

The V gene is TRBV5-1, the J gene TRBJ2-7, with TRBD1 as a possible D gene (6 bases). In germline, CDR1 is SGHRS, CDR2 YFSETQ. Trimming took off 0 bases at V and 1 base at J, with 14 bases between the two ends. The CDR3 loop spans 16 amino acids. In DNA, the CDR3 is TGCGCCAGCAGCTTGGCAGGGGAAGGTTATTCCTACGAGCAGTACTTC. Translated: CASSLAGEGYSYEQYF.

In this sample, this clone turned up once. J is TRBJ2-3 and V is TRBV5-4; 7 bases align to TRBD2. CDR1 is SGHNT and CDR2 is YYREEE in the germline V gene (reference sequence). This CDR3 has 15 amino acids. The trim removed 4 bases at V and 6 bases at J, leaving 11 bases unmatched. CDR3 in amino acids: CASSPGVAGRDTQYF. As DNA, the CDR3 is TGTGCCAGCAGCCCCGGGGTAGCGGGTAGGGATACGCAGTATTTT.

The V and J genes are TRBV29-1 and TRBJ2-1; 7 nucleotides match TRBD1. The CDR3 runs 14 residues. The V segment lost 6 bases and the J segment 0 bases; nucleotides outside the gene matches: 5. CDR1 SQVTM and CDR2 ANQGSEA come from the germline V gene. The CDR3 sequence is CSVRQGSSYNEQFF. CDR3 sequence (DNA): TGCAGCGTAAGACAGGGTAGCTCCTACAATGAGCAGTTCTTC.

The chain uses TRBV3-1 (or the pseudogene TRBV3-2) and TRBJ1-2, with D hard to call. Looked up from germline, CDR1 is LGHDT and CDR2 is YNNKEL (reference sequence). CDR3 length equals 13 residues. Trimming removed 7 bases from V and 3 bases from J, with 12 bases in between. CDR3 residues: CASTGERDYGYTF. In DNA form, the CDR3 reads TGTGCCAGCACCGGGGAGCGGGACTATGGCTACACCTTC.

The CDR3 DNA sequence: TGTGCCAGCAGCCGCGGGACAGGGAGCTCCTATAATTCACCCCTCCACTTT. Translated: CASSRGTGSSYNSPLHF. This chain connects TRBV7-9 to TRBJ1-6; 9 nucleotides match TRBD1. J lost 0 bases, V lost 5 bases, and 5 bases had no gene match. Per germline, CDR1 SEHNR and CDR2 FQNEAQ (reference sequence). The CDR3 length is 17 residues.

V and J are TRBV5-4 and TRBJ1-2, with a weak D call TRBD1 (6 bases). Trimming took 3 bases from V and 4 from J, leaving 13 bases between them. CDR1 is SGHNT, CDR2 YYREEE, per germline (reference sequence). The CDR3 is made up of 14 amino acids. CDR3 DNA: TGTGCCAGCAGCTCGGGACACACGCTCTATGGCTACACCTTC. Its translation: CASSSGHTLYGYTF.

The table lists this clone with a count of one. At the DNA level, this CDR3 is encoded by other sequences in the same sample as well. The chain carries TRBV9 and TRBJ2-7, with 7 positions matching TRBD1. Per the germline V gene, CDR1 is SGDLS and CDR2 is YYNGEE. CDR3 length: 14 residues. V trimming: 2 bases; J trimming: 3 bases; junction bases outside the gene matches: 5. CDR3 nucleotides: TGTGCCAGCAGCGTCGGACAGGAAGGCTACGAGCAGTACTTC. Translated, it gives CASSVGQEGYEQYF. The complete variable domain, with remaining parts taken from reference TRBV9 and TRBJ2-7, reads DSGVTQTPKHLITATGQRVTLRCSPRSGDLSVYWYQQSLDQGLQFLIQYYNGEERAKGNILERFSAQQFPDLHSELNLSSLELGDSALYFCASSVGQEGYEQYFGPGTRLTVT.

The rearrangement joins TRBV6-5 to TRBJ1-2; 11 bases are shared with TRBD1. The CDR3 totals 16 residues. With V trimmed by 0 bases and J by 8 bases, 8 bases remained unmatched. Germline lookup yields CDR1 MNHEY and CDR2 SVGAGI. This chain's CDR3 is CASSYSRTGGMVGYTF. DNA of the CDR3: TGTGCCAGCAGTTACTCCCGGACAGGGGGCATGGTGGGCTACACCTTC.

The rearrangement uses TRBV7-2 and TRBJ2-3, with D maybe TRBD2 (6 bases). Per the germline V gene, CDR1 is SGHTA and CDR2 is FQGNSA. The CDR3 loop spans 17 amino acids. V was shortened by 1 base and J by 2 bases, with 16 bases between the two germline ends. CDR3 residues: CASSLGTGLLITDTQYF. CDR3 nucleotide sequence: TGTGCCAGCAGCTTAGGGACGGGACTTCTGATCACAGATACGCAGTATTTT.

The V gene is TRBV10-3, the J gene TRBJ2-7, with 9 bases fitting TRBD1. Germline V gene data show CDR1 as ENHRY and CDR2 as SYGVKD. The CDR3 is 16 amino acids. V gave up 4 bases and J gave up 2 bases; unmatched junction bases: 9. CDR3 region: CAISVSGGDRAYEQYF. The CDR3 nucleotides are TGTGCCATCAGTGTATCCGGTGGGGACAGGGCCTACGAGCAGTACTTC.

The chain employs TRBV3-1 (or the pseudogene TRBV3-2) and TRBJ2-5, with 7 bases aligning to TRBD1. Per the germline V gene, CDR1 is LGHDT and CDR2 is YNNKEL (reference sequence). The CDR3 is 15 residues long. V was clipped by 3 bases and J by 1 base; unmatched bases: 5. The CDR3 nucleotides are TGTGCCAGCAGCCACCCACAGGGGAGCCAAGAGACCCAGTACTTC. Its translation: CASSHPQGSQETQYF.

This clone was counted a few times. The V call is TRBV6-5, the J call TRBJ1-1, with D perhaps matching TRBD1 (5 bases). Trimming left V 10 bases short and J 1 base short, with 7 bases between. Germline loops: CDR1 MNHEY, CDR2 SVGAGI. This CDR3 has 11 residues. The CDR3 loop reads CATQGNTEAFF. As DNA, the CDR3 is TGTGCCACCCAGGGGAACACTGAAGCTTTCTTT.

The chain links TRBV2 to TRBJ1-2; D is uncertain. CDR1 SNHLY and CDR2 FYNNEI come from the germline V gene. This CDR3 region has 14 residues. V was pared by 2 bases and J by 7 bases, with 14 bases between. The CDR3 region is CASSELGPAGGYTF. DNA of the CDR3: TGTGCCAGCAGTGAACTGGGCCCAGCTGGTGGCTACACCTTC.

The CDR3, as DNA: TGTGCCAGCAGGCGACAGGGAGGTGGTGGCTACACCTTC. Encoded protein: CASRRQGGGGYTF. The rearrangement links TRBV12-3 or TRBV12-4 to TRBJ1-2, with TRBD1 identical over 7 bases. The length of the CDR3 is 13 residues. The V gene end was trimmed by 6 bases and the J gene end by 7 bases; junction bases not matched to a gene: 8.

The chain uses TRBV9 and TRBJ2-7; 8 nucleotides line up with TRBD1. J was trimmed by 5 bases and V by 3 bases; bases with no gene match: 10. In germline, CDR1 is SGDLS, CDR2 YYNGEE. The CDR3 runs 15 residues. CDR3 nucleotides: TGTGCCAGCAGCGCTGTAACAGGGGGGCTCCACGAGCAGTACTTC. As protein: CASSAVTGGLHEQYF.

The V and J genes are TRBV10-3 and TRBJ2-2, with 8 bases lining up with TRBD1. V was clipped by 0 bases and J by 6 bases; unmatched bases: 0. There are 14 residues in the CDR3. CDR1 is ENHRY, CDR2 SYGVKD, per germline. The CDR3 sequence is CAISESGQAGELFF. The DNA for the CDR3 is TGTGCCATCAGTGAGTCGGGACAGGCCGGGGAGCTGTTTTTT.

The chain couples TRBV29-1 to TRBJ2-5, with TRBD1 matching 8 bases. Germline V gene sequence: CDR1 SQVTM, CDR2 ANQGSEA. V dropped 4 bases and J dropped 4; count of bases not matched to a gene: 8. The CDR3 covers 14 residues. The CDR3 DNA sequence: TGCAGCGTTGGACATTCGGGACAGGCAGAGACCCAGTACTTC. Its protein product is CSVGHSGQAETQYF.

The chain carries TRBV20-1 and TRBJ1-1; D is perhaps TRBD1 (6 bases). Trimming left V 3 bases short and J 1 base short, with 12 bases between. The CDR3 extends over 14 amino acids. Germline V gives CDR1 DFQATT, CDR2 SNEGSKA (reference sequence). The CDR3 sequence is CSASSGGANTEAFF. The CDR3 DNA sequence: TGCAGTGCTAGTTCCGGGGGGGCGAACACTGAAGCTTTCTTT.

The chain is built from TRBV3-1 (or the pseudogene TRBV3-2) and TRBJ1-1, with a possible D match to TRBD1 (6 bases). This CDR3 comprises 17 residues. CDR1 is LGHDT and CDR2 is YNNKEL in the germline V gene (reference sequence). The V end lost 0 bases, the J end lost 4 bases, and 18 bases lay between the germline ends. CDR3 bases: TGTGCCAGCAGCCAAGATCCAACAGGGTGGGGTGGCACTGAAGCTTTCTTT. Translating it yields CASSQDPTGWGGTEAFF.

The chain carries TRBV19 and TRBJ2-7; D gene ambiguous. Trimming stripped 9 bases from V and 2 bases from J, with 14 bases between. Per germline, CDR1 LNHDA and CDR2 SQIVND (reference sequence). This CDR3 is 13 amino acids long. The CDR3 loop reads CASGGIRTYEQYF. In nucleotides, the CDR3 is TGTGCCAGCGGCGGTATAAGAACCTACGAGCAGTACTTC.

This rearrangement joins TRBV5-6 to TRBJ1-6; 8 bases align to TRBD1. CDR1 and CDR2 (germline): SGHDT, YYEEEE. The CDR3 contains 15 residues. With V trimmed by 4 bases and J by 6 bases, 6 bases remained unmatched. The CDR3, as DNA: TGTGCCAGCAGCACCCAGGGGGCGCTTAATTCACCCCTCCACTTT. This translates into CASSTQGALNSPLHF.

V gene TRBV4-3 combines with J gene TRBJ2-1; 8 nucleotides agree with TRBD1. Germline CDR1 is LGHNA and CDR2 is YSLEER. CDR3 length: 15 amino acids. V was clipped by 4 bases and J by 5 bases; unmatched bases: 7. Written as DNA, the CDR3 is TGCGCCAGCAGCCCCCGGACAGGGCTGAACAATGAGCAGTTCTTC. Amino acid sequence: CASSPRTGLNNEQFF.